The sample holds many counts of the clone carrying this T cell receptor (beta chain). The sample originates from a study of response to subunit inactivated influenza vaccine. TCRdb itself ran the RT-PCR reads through MiXCR, one entry per CDR3 protein. The sample lists about 160,000 distinct CDR3 sequences; about a tenth were seen once. The CDR3 sequence is 14 residues long. This receptor was identified in a middle-aged man who received an inactivated influenza vaccine. Source: non-naive T cells sorted from PBMCs, taken 45 days after vaccination. The rearrangement joins TRBV21-1 to TRBJ2-1; the tabulated D call, TRBD1, remains unverified against the DNA. TRBV21-1 counts as a pseudogene. CDR3 loop: CASGLPRGHNEQFF. DNA of the CDR3: TGTGCCAGCGGTCTTCCCAGGGGCCACAATGAGCAGTTCTTC.